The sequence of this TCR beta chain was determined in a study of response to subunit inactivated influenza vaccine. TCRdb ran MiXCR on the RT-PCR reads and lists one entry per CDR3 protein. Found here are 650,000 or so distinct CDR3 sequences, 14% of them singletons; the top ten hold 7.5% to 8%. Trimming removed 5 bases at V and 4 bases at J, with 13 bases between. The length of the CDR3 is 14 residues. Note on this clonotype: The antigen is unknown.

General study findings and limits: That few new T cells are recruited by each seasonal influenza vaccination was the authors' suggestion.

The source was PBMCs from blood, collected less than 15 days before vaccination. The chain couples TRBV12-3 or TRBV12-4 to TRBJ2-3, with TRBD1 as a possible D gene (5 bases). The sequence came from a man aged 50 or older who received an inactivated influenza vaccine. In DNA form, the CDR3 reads TGTGCCAGCAGTCAACTTTGGGGCCCAGATACGCAGTATTTT. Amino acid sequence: CASSQLWGPDTQYF.